A selection of T cell receptor beta chains follows, all from one sample in a study of shared clonotypes between healthy human individuals. The repertoire was sequenced with immunoSEQ multiplex PCR; TCRdb's copy has only in-frame clones and lacks some. Among around 100,000 clones listed, less than 80% were seen once. Sequenced sample: memory CD8+ T cells sorted from blood. The receptor set was obtained from a woman in her twenties or thirties in good health. Both conserved end residues are part of each CDR3. D genes are given only for firm matches. A clone size is listed for some rows: how often the clone was seen (once, few, many), or a class if it is expanded.

length,V,J,size,D,CDR3,DNA
11,TRBV7-9,TRBJ1-1,-,-,CASSLVGEAFF,TGTGCCAGCAGCTTAGTGGGCGAAGCTTTCTTT
16,TRBV7-6,TRBJ1-2,-,-,CASSLGVGETFDGYTF,TGTGCCAGCAGCTTAGGTGTGGGGGAAACCTTTGATGGCTACACCTTC
18,TRBV19,TRBJ2-7,-,TRBD2,CASSPDPVNSGIKNEQYF,TGTGCCAGTAGTCCTGACCCGGTAAATAGCGGGATTAAAAACGAGCAGTACTTC
13,TRBV7-2,TRBJ1-1,-,-,CASSLDMNTEAFF,TGTGCCAGCAGCCTCGATATGAACACTGAAGCTTTCTTT
17,TRBV4-1,TRBJ2-1,-,TRBD2,CASSLGTSGRTYNEQFF,TGCGCCAGCAGCCTCGGGACTAGCGGGAGGACCTACAATGAGCAGTTCTTC
15,TRBV25-1,TRBJ2-7,-,-,CASSEEGDDSYEQYF,TGTGCCAGCAGTGAAGAGGGTGACGACTCCTACGAGCAGTACTTC
17,TRBV18,TRBJ2-2,few,-,CASSPGLAPSRTGELFF,TGTGCCAGCTCACCAGGTCTGGCCCCGTCGAGGACCGGGGAGCTGTTTTTT
17,TRBV15,TRBJ2-4,-,-,CATSRDLGSGAKNIQYF,TGTGCCACCAGCAGAGATCTAGGGAGTGGCGCCAAAAACATTCAGTACTTC
18,TRBV25-1,TRBJ2-2,few,TRBD2,CASSGDLTSSPNTGELFF,TGTGCCAGCAGTGGTGATCTGACTAGCAGCCCGAACACCGGGGAGCTGTTTTTT
15,TRBV5-4,TRBJ2-2,-,TRBD2,CASSTGSSGAGELFF,TGTGCCAGCAGCACCGGGAGCAGCGGGGCCGGGGAGCTGTTTTTT
12,TRBV29-1,TRBJ1-1,-,-,CSVVVVNTEAFF,TGCAGCGTTGTTGTAGTAAACACTGAAGCTTTCTTT
11,TRBV29-1,TRBJ2-1,-,-,CSVEYRDEQFF,TGCAGCGTTGAGTACAGGGACGAGCAGTTCTTC
15,TRBV4-2,TRBJ2-5,-,TRBD2,CASSPETSGSETQYF,TGTGCCAGCAGCCCCGAGACTAGCGGGAGTGAGACCCAGTACTTC
18,TRBV29-1,TRBJ2-6,many,-,CSVGSNMESSSGANVLTF,TGCAGCGTAGGCTCGAATATGGAGTCAAGCTCTGGGGCCAACGTCCTGACTTTC
13,TRBV28,TRBJ2-1,-,TRBD2,CAVRDYSYNEQFF,TGTGCCGTAAGGGACTATTCCTACAATGAGCAGTTCTTC
14,TRBV28,TRBJ2-7,-,-,CASSLVTGLDEQYF,TGTGCCAGCAGTTTGGTGACAGGACTCGACGAGCAGTACTTC
14,TRBV28,TRBJ2-2,many,TRBD2,CASKVGRETGELFF,TGTGCCAGCAAGGTCGGGAGGGAGACCGGGGAGCTGTTTTTT
14,TRBV6-1,TRBJ2-1,-,TRBD2,CASRGLAGENEQFF,TGTGCCAGCAGAGGACTAGCGGGAGAAAATGAGCAGTTCTTC
12,TRBV5-4,TRBJ2-7,-,-,CASSLVTYEQYF,TGTGCCAGCAGCTTAGTCACCTACGAGCAGTACTTC
17,TRBV7-8,TRBJ1-5,-,TRBD1,CASSLPPLTGRGQPQHF,TGTGCCAGCAGCCTCCCCCCACTGACAGGGAGAGGCCAGCCCCAGCATTTT
14,TRBV19,TRBJ2-1,few,-,CASSKTGTWLEQFF,TGTGCCAGTAGTAAAACCGGGACCTGGCTTGAGCAGTTCTTC
15,TRBV30,TRBJ2-7,many,TRBD2,CAWSVGSAGVVEQYF,TGTGCCTGGAGTGTTGGGTCAGCGGGAGTCGTCGAGCAGTACTTC
15,TRBV7-2,TRBJ2-7,-,TRBD2,CASSLAAGEYYEQYF,TGTGCCAGCAGCTTAGCTGCGGGAGAGTACTACGAGCAGTACTTC
16,TRBV13,TRBJ2-2,-,TRBD2,CASSHGTSGSTGELFF,TGTGCCAGCAGCCACGGGACTAGCGGGAGCACCGGGGAGCTGTTTTTT
13,TRBV7-8,TRBJ1-1,-,-,CASSSQRDTEAFF,TGTGCCAGCAGCTCCCAACGGGACACTGAAGCTTTCTTT
13,TRBV2,TRBJ2-2,-,-,CASRDANTGELFF,TGTGCCAGCAGGGACGCGAACACCGGGGAGCTGTTTTTT
15,TRBV15,TRBJ1-3,-,TRBD1,CATSTSTGGAYTIYF,TGTGCCACCAGCACTTCGACAGGGGGCGCATACACCATATATTTT